The 32 T cell receptor beta chains reported below all come from one sample, sequenced in a study of Graves' ophthalmopathy and Graves' hyperthyroidism. Amplification of the TCR beta CDR3 regions used RNA transcripts (as template). A first-round RT-PCR used HTBI primers, followed by a second-round multiplex PCR. Using its own MiXCR run on the multiplex PCR reads, TCRdb lists one record per CDR3 protein. Counted here are over a million distinct CDR3 sequences, about 36% occurring once; the ten biggest clones make up over 8.5%. Sequenced sample: peripheral blood or thyroid tissue (not recorded which). The receptors were gathered from an adult man with Graves' hyperthyroidism.

The chain couples TRBV19 to TRBJ1-2; 10 bases match TRBD1. The germline CDR1 and CDR2 sequences are LNHDA and SQIVND (reference sequence). V dropped 5 bases and J dropped 8; count of bases not matched to a gene: 14. The CDR3 has 16 residues. In nucleotides, the CDR3 is TGTGCCAGTAGTCGCCGACAGGGGGCGCAGGGTCTAGGCTACACCTTC. It yields the protein CASSRRQGAQGLGYTF.

The chain links TRBV20-1 to TRBJ1-2; TRBD1 might be the D (5 bases). V was pared by 5 bases and J by 5 bases, with 18 bases between. CDR1 is DFQATT and CDR2 is SNEGSKA in the germline V gene (reference sequence). The CDR3 consists of 14 residues. The CDR3 loop reads CSAYPGGTAYGYTF. The CDR3 DNA follows: TGCAGTGCTTACCCGGGCGGGACGGCTTATGGCTACACCTTC.

A remark on this clonotype: A much more abundant neighbour one base away suggests this may be a read error. The CDR3 does not close with the conserved phenylalanine or tryptophan, likely indicating a read error. The rearrangement joins TRBV12-3 or TRBV12-4 to TRBJ1-2; 12 nucleotides agree with TRBD1. The CDR3 runs to 15 residues. Trimming cost V 7 bases and J 3 bases; bases outside gene matches: 6. CDR3 coding DNA: TGTGCCAGCAACTACGGGACAGGGGGCTACTATGGCTACACCCTC. The encoded protein is CASNYGTGGYYGYTL.

V is TRBV19 and J is TRBJ2-7; TRBD2 matches 13 bases. J gave up 2 bases and V 3 bases, and 1 base lay outside the gene matches. The germline CDR1 and CDR2 sequences are LNHDA and SQIVND (reference sequence). The CDR3 extends over 15 amino acids. The CDR3 bases are TGTGCCAGTAGTATGGGGACTAGCGGGACCTACGAGCAGTACTTC. It specifies CASSMGTSGTYEQYF.

For this clonotype: Being one base from a much bigger clone, this may be a read error. A read error is likely, as this CDR3 ends without the conserved phenylalanine or tryptophan. V is TRBV11-2 and J is TRBJ1-2; 12 nucleotides line up with TRBD1. V shed 4 bases, J shed 8 bases, and the junction held 5 bases outside the gene matches. This CDR3 contains 14 residues. The germline V gene has CDR1 SGHAT and CDR2 FQNNGV. CDR3 sequence reads: CASSSRDRGRGYTS. The CDR3 region has the DNA TGTGCCAGCAGCTCAAGGGACAGGGGGCGAGGCTACACCTCC.

The genes are TRBV10-3 and TRBJ1-1, with 8 bases lining up with TRBD1. Germline V gene data show CDR1 as ENHRY and CDR2 as SYGVKD. The trim removed 10 bases at V and 9 bases at J, leaving 28 bases unmatched. The length of the CDR3 is 18 residues. The CDR3 DNA is TGTGCCAGCAGCTTAGGCCTTCCATTTGACAGGGGTACCTCTAAAGCTTTCTTT. This gives the protein CASSLGLPFDRGTSKAFF.

The chain is built from TRBV6-2 or TRBV6-3 and TRBJ2-2, with TRBD2 identical over 9 bases. The germline V gene encodes CDR1 MNHEY and CDR2 SVGEGT. This CDR3 spans 17 amino acids. After removal of 5 bases from V and 7 bases from J, the junction contained 14 bases not matched to a gene. This CDR3 is CASSKPGLARSGGELFF. CDR3 nucleotide sequence: TGTGCCAGCAGTAAACCGGGACTAGCCCGTAGCGGCGGGGAGCTGTTTTTT.

This clonotype has at least ten counts. The V gene is TRBV7-9, the J gene TRBJ2-2; weak D call: TRBD2 (6 bases). V lost 1 base and J lost 5, with 14 bases in between. Germline CDR1 SEHNR, CDR2 FQNEAQ (reference sequence). This CDR3 has 16 amino acids. The CDR3: CASSLVGLDPTGELFF. The DNA for the CDR3 is TGTGCCAGCAGCTTAGTGGGACTTGATCCTACCGGGGAGCTGTTTTTT.

V gene TRBV5-5 combines with J gene TRBJ1-5, with D maybe TRBD1 (6 bases). This CDR3 is built from 13 residues. V lost 4 bases and J 9 bases, leaving 14 bases between the germline ends. Germline values: CDR1 SGHKS, CDR2 YYEKEE (reference sequence). Here the CDR3 DNA reads TGTGCCAGCAGCCCTAGGGGGTTAGGGCCCCAGCATTTT. Translating it yields CASSPRGLGPQHF.

On this clonotype itself: A read error may account for a junction end that differs from germline. The chain couples TRBV10-3 to TRBJ2-7; 7 nucleotides align to TRBD2. The CDR3 has 16 residues. The germline gives CDR1 ENHRY, CDR2 SYGVKD. The CDR3 region has the DNA TGTGCCAGCAGTGATAGGCTAGCGGCCGGGGCCTACGAGCAGTACTTC. Translated: CASSDRLAAGAYEQYF.

This clonotype was detected ten times or more. The CDR3 nucleotides read TGTGCCAGCAGTTTATCACCATCTGAAGCTTTCTTT. Its protein product is CASSLSPSEAFF. The rearrangement uses TRBV12-3 or TRBV12-4 and TRBJ1-1; unclear D gene. The CDR3 totals 12 residues. Trimming took off 2 bases at V and 6 bases at J, with 7 bases between the two ends.

Only a few counts were recorded for this clonotype. The rearrangement uses TRBV30 and TRBJ2-7; perhaps TRBD1 as D (7 bases). CDR3 length equals 14 residues. Per the germline V gene, CDR1 is GTSNPN and CDR2 is SVGIG (reference sequence). The V gene lost 8 bases and the J gene lost 4 bases, with 21 bases spanning the gap. The CDR3: CAGVNPGGGYEQYF. The CDR3 bases are TGTGCCGGGGTAAACCCAGGGGGAGGTTACGAGCAGTACTTC.

The chain has TRBV7-2 and TRBJ1-3; weak D call: TRBD1 (5 bases). From germline, CDR1 is SGHTA and CDR2 FQGNSA. Trimming took off 1 base at V and 7 bases at J, with 14 bases between the two ends. The CDR3 is 15 residues long. The CDR3 nucleotides read TGTGCCAGCAGCTTAGATGCCGGGGGGGTGAACACCATATATTTT. Translated, it gives CASSLDAGGVNTIYF.

This chain connects TRBV12-3 or TRBV12-4 to TRBJ2-6; 9 bases are a match to TRBD1. This CDR3 contains 17 residues. V lost 5 bases, J lost 4 bases, and 9 bases stayed unmatched. CDR3 DNA: TGTGCCAGCAGTCCGGACAGGGGAACGAGAGGGGCCAACGTCCTGACTTTC. Translating gives CASSPDRGTRGANVLTF.

This rearrangement joins TRBV30 to TRBJ1-2; no clear D. V gave up 1 base and J gave up 6 bases, with 12 bases separating them. This CDR3 has 13 amino acids. Germline V gene lookup returns CDR1 GTSNPN and CDR2 SVGIG (reference sequence). In nucleotides, the CDR3 is TGTGCCTGGAGTGCTTGGAAACTCCATGGCTACACCTTC. Translation gives CAWSAWKLHGYTF.

The V call is TRBV7-9, the J call TRBJ2-3; no clear D gene. Germline V gives CDR1 SEHNR, CDR2 FQNEAQ (reference sequence). The CDR3 length is 16 residues. Deletions cut 5 bases from V and 0 bases from J, with 15 bases between. For the CDR3, the DNA is TGTGCCAGCAGCCCCCGTGGCGGAAGTAGCACAGATACGCAGTATTTT. It encodes CASSPRGGSSTDTQYF.

The V and J genes are TRBV10-2 and TRBJ2-3; 9 bases agree with TRBD2. This CDR3 has 12 amino acids. Germline CDR1 is WSHSY and CDR2 is SAAADI. V shed 8 bases, J shed 5 bases, and the junction held 2 bases outside the gene matches. The CDR3 loop is CASGAGGDTQYF. The CDR3 nucleotides are TGCGCCAGCGGAGCGGGGGGAGATACGCAGTATTTT.

J is TRBJ2-7 and V is TRBV7-3, with TRBD1 as a possible D gene (5 bases). The V gene's germline CDR1 is SGHTA and CDR2 FQGTGA. This CDR3 is built from 14 residues. V lost 2 bases and J lost 3, with 11 bases in between. CDR3 loop: CASSLQGKSYEQYF. CDR3 DNA sequence: TGTGCCAGCAGCTTACAGGGAAAGAGCTACGAGCAGTACTTC.

The table lists this clonotype with a few counts. The chain couples TRBV7-9 to TRBJ2-5; D unclear. Germline CDR1 reads SEHNR; CDR2 reads FQNEAQ (reference sequence). The CDR3 contains 13 residues. Trimming stripped 5 bases from V and 5 bases from J, with 12 bases between. CDR3 DNA: TGTGCCAGCAGCCGAACGAAGTGGGAGACCCAGTACTTC. Encoded protein: CASSRTKWETQYF.

This clonotype has at least ten counts. The chain links TRBV2 to TRBJ2-5, with D possibly called TRBD1 or TRBD2 (5 bases each). V gave up 6 bases and J gave up 1 base, with 12 bases separating them. Looked up from germline, CDR1 is SNHLY and CDR2 is FYNNEI. The CDR3 runs to 14 residues. The CDR3 loop is CASRVFGGQETQYF. The CDR3 nucleotides are TGTGCCAGCAGAGTCTTTGGGGGCCAAGAGACCCAGTACTTC.

V usage is TRBV19 and J usage is TRBJ1-5, with a tentative D call TRBD1 (6 bases). The V end lost 3 bases, the J end lost 0 bases, and 18 bases lay between the germline ends. This CDR3 contains 18 residues. Germline CDR1 LNHDA, CDR2 SQIVND (reference sequence). CDR3 nucleotide sequence: TGTGCCAGTAGTATCGAACTACAACAGGGCTATAGCAATCAGCCCCAGCATTTT. It specifies CASSIELQQGYSNQPQHF.

The CDR3 bases are TGCAGCTTGGCTGTTAGCGGGAGTCCCGAGCAGTACTTC. Translated: CSLAVSGSPEQYF. The J gene is TRBJ2-7, the V gene TRBV29-1; TRBD2 aligns across 9 bases. The V and J ends lost 8 bases and 6 bases, in that order; junction bases with no gene match: 11. There are 13 residues in the CDR3. The germline V gene has CDR1 SQVTM and CDR2 ANQGSEA.

This chain uses TRBV29-1 with TRBJ1-2; 9 positions match TRBD1. CDR1 is SQVTM, CDR2 ANQGSEA, per germline. J was trimmed by 2 bases and V by 7 bases; bases with no gene match: 5. The CDR3 runs to 13 residues. The CDR3 loop reads CSAGDRENYGYTF. CDR3 coding DNA: TGCAGCGCCGGGGACAGGGAGAACTATGGCTACACCTTC.

Points on this clonotype: A clone one base away is much larger, so this may be a read error. The chain is built from TRBV13 and TRBJ2-7; the D is unclear. Per germline, CDR1 PRHDT and CDR2 FYEKMQ (reference sequence). The CDR3 has 13 amino acids. CDR3 residues: CASSLCPIYGQYF. The CDR3 DNA follows: TGTGCCAGCAGCTTATGTCCCATCTACGGGCAGTACTTC.

This clonotype was recorded a few times. The J gene is TRBJ1-4, the V gene TRBV6-5; 9 bases line up with TRBD1. This CDR3 is built from 14 residues. The V gene end was trimmed by 5 bases and the J gene end by 10 bases; junction bases not matched to a gene: 8. Germline CDR1 reads MNHEY; CDR2 reads SVGAGI. Here the CDR3 reads CASSHRDREGKLFF. Here the CDR3 DNA reads TGTGCCAGCAGTCACCGGGACAGGGAGGGAAAACTGTTTTTT.

This chain connects TRBV12-3 or TRBV12-4 to TRBJ1-5; a weak D match, TRBD1 (5 bases). Trimming removed 5 bases at V and 7 bases at J, with 15 bases between. This CDR3 spans 14 amino acids. For the CDR3, the DNA is TGTGCCAGCAGTCACGGGACTCTCGGACAGCCCCAGCATTTT. Protein product: CASSHGTLGQPQHF.

This clonotype came up a few times. One end of the junction does not line up with germline, which may come from a read error. DNA for the CDR3: TGTGCCAGCAGTTCCGGGGGACAGGGGGCCTACGAGCAGTACTTC. This translates into CASSSGGQGAYEQYF. V and J are TRBV10-2 and TRBJ2-7, with 11 positions matching TRBD1. This CDR3 spans 15 amino acids. Germline V gene data show CDR1 as WSHSY and CDR2 as SAAADI.

This clonotype was recorded many times. The chain recombines TRBV20-1 with TRBJ1-1, with D unclear. Between the trimmed V and J ends, which lost 0 bases and 4 bases, there was a span of 12 bases. The CDR3 loop spans 14 amino acids. Germline values: CDR1 DFQATT, CDR2 SNEGSKA (reference sequence). The CDR3 coding sequence is TGCAGTGCTAGAGACTACAGCTCAGGCACTGAAGCTTTCTTT. Translation: CSARDYSSGTEAFF.

This chain joins TRBV10-3 and TRBJ2-7, with 9 bases fitting TRBD1. The CDR3 has 14 amino acids. Trimming took 10 bases from V and 2 from J; bases not matched to a gene: 9. Germline V lookup: CDR1 ENHRY, CDR2 SYGVKD. The CDR3: CASGSGTGTYEQYF. The CDR3 DNA reads TGTGCCAGCGGCAGCGGGACAGGGACCTACGAGCAGTACTTC.

This clonotype was counted at least ten times. The chain employs TRBV20-1 and TRBJ2-5; 9 bases line up with TRBD2. V gave up 1 base and J gave up 5 bases; unmatched junction bases: 8. The CDR3 is 15 residues long. In germline, CDR1 is DFQATT, CDR2 SNEGSKA (reference sequence). This chain's CDR3 is CSARGTSVLGETQYF. DNA for the CDR3: TGCAGTGCTAGAGGGACTAGCGTATTGGGGGAGACCCAGTACTTC.

This chain uses TRBV5-6 with TRBJ1-2; a possible D gene is TRBD1 (5 bases). Germline V gene data show CDR1 as SGHDT and CDR2 as YYEEEE. V was clipped by 2 bases and J by 8 bases, with 19 bases between them. The CDR3 runs to 15 residues. DNA of the CDR3: TGTGCCAGCAGCTTAAACCCGGGAAGGACAAGCGGCTACACCTTC. Residues: CASSLNPGRTSGYTF.

There are many counts of this clonotype. The chain joins TRBV10-3 to TRBJ1-1; possible D gene TRBD1, 5 bases. The CDR3 extends over 17 amino acids. Germline assignment: CDR1 ENHRY and CDR2 SYGVKD. V lost 4 bases and J lost 4, with 22 bases in between. CDR3 sequence reads: CAISGGFEAGTATEAFF. For the CDR3, the DNA is TGTGCCATCAGTGGGGGTTTCGAGGCAGGGACGGCCACTGAAGCTTTCTTT.